The present entry profiles one T cell receptor beta chain with its context. Its antigen is not identified. The CDR3 has 15 amino acids. CDR1 and CDR2 from the germline V gene are SGHNT and YYREEE (reference sequence). V trimming: 7 bases; J trimming: 9 bases; junction bases outside the gene matches: 13. This record belongs to a study of siplizumab effects on memory and regulatory T cells. Notes on the study in general: Unstimulated naive T cells seemed to show more diversity than memory cells did, and they also seemed to be among the major contributors to the alloresponse. Proliferating Tregs taken from siplizumab cultures were not shown to have a confirmed suppressive function. Unstimulated subsets accounted for the mapping of only a minor share of the clones that were alloreactive.

Each sample yielded about 9.9 x 10^4 assayed TCR templates. Sequencing used immunoSEQ multiplex PCR; TCRdb keeps in-frame clones, though not all of them. Of approximately 120,000 clones listed, around 92% are singletons. This receptor was obtained from a human donor in good health. The rearrangement joins TRBV5-4 to TRBJ2-1; 10 bases fit TRBD2. The source material was Tregs sorted from blood. The chain's CDR3 is CASGRTSGVKSEQFF. In DNA, the CDR3 is TGTGCCAGCGGTAGAACTAGCGGGGTGAAAAGTGAGCAGTTCTTC.